A single sample gave rise to the 17 T cell receptor beta chains below, sequenced in a study of T cell repertoires in cytomegalovirus infection. TCRdb reprocessed the reads via MiXCR and lists one record per CDR3 protein. The top ten clones hold around 2.6% of a sample with approximately 750,000 distinct CDR3 sequences, approximately 40% of them seen once. Sample: PBMCs. Receptor source: a human donor in good health (CMV status not recorded). Some clones in this sample may be carry-over from other donors' samples.

This clonotype was detected many times. This chain joins TRBV7-9 and TRBJ1-1; no firm D call. CDR1 is SEHNR, CDR2 FQNEAQ, per germline (reference sequence). This CDR3 spans 13 amino acids. The V end lost 3 bases, the J end lost 1 base, and 6 bases lay between the germline ends. The DNA for the CDR3 is TGTGCCAGCAGCTTTACAGCGAACACTGAAGCTTTCTTT. Translation: CASSFTANTEAFF.

The chain combines TRBV25-1 with TRBJ2-1; 9 bases are a match to TRBD1. The germline gives CDR1 MGHDK, CDR2 SYGVNS. The CDR3 runs 17 residues. Trimming took 4 bases from V and 9 from J; bases not matched to a gene: 16. CDR3 loop: CASSAFNRDRDWGEQFF. The CDR3 DNA reads as TGTGCCAGCAGTGCGTTCAACCGGGACAGGGATTGGGGTGAGCAGTTCTTC.

The chain employs TRBV4-1 and TRBJ2-3; 13 positions agree with TRBD2. Germline CDR1 MGHRA, CDR2 YSYEKL. V was clipped by 4 bases and J by 0 bases; unmatched bases: 7. The CDR3 loop spans 18 amino acids. The CDR3 loop reads CASSRGTSGDPSTDTQYF. The CDR3 coding sequence is TGCGCCAGCAGCCGGGGGACTAGCGGGGATCCTAGCACAGATACGCAGTATTTT.

The chain carries TRBV5-6 and TRBJ1-6; the D is unclear. From germline, CDR1 is SGHDT and CDR2 YYEEEE. Trimming left V 5 bases short and J 15 bases short, with 18 bases between. The CDR3 covers 13 residues. The CDR3 coding sequence is TGTGCCAGCAGGGATATCGGAAGAGGAGTCCTCCACTTT. Translation gives CASRDIGRGVLHF.

The V call is TRBV20-1, the J call TRBJ2-5; 7 bases agree with TRBD2. The length of the CDR3 is 13 residues. The germline V gene has CDR1 DFQATT and CDR2 SNEGSKA (reference sequence). Trimming at V came to 2 bases and at J to 5 bases, leaving 5 bases not matched to a gene. The CDR3 DNA sequence: TGCAGTGCTAGACAAGCGGGATCTGAGACCCAGTACTTC. It specifies CSARQAGSETQYF.

This rearrangement joins TRBV27 to TRBJ1-5, with D possibly being TRBD1 (5 bases). Trimming left V 6 bases short and J 0 bases short, with 18 bases between. The germline V gene encodes CDR1 MNHEY and CDR2 SMNVEV (reference sequence). The CDR3 totals 17 residues. In DNA form, the CDR3 reads TGTGCCAGCAGAAAAACAGGTGGGGAGAATAGCAATCAGCCCCAGCATTTT. Protein sequence: CASRKTGGENSNQPQHF.

This clonotype turned up a few times. V is TRBV14 and J is TRBJ2-7, with a possible D match to TRBD2 (6 bases). The germline CDR1 and CDR2 sequences are SGHDN and FVKESK. CDR3 length equals 16 residues. Trimming shortened V by 4 bases and J by 1 base, and 17 bases separated the two germline ends. CDR3: CASSRRTGRLSYEQYF. CDR3 bases: TGTGCCAGCAGCCGTCGCACCGGGAGACTGTCCTACGAGCAGTACTTC.

This clonotype has a handful of counts. The rearrangement joins TRBV7-9 to TRBJ1-4; D possibly corresponds to TRBD1 (5 bases). Germline-derived CDR1 and CDR2 are SEHNR and FQNEAQ (reference sequence). V lost 1 base and J lost 8, with 17 bases in between. This CDR3 has 16 residues. The CDR3 reads CASSLDVAGSDEKLFF. As DNA, the CDR3 is TGTGCCAGCAGCTTAGACGTCGCAGGGTCAGACGAAAAACTGTTTTTT.

The gene calls are TRBV9 and TRBJ1-2; maybe TRBD1 (5 bases). The CDR3 is made up of 14 amino acids. The germline V and J ends were trimmed by 0 bases and 4 bases, with 10 bases remaining between them. CDR1 and CDR2 from the germline V gene are SGDLS and YYNGEE. The CDR3 protein is CASSVVDNSYGYTF. The CDR3 nucleotides are TGTGCCAGCAGCGTAGTGGACAACTCCTATGGCTACACCTTC.

This clonotype came up once. This chain joins TRBV6-6 and TRBJ1-4; tentative D call: TRBD1 (5 bases). The CDR3 has 14 amino acids. The V and J ends lost 8 bases and 5 bases respectively, with 15 bases between them. In germline, CDR1 is MNHNY, CDR2 SVGAGI (reference sequence). CDR3 sequence (DNA): TGTGCCAGCTCAGGGAACAGTAAAAATGAAAAACTGTTTTTT. This sequence encodes CASSGNSKNEKLFF.

This clonotype has only a few counts. The rearrangement joins TRBV5-1 to TRBJ2-1; 10 nucleotides align to TRBD2. CDR1 is SGHRS and CDR2 is YFSETQ in the germline V gene. The trim removed 1 base at V and 14 bases at J, leaving 9 bases unmatched. The CDR3 spans 14 residues. In nucleotides, the CDR3 is TGCGCCAGCAGCTTGCAGCGGGAGGGCCAGGTGGAGTTCTTC. Translation: CASSLQREGQVEFF.

The V call is TRBV24-1, the J call TRBJ1-1; TRBD1 matches 9 bases. Germline CDR1 and CDR2: KGHDR and SFDVKD. This CDR3 region has 13 residues. Trimming at V came to 7 bases and at J to 5 bases, leaving 4 bases not matched to a gene. CDR3 DNA: TGTGCCACCAGCGGACAGGGGAAGACTGAAGCTTTCTTT. Residues: CATSGQGKTEAFF.

The gene calls are TRBV6-5 and TRBJ2-6, with unresolved D. The CDR3 is made up of 16 amino acids. V was cut by 4 bases and J by 1 base, with 11 bases left in between. The germline CDR1 and CDR2 sequences are MNHEY and SVGAGI. The CDR3 loop reads CASSSSRLSGANVLTF. CDR3 coding DNA: TGTGCCAGCAGTTCCTCCCGGCTGTCTGGGGCCAACGTCCTGACTTTC.

This clonotype has ten or more counts. V and J are TRBV27 and TRBJ1-5, with TRBD1 identical over 7 bases. J lost 4 bases, V lost 4 bases, and 7 bases had no gene match. Germline assignment: CDR1 MNHEY and CDR2 SMNVEV (reference sequence). This CDR3 contains 15 residues. CDR3 coding DNA: TGTGCCAGCAGTTCACAGGGGTACGGGAATCAGCCCCAGCATTTT. This codes for CASSSQGYGNQPQHF.

Many counts were recorded for this clonotype. The CDR3 region is CASTNSGSGYEQYF. For the CDR3, the DNA is TGTGCCAGCACCAATAGCGGGAGTGGCTACGAGCAGTACTTC. The chain has TRBV7-2 and TRBJ2-7; 9 bases align to TRBD2. The CDR3 runs to 14 residues. The V segment lost 7 bases and the J segment 3 bases; nucleotides outside the gene matches: 7. Germline V gives CDR1 SGHTA, CDR2 FQGNSA.

The V gene is TRBV5-1, the J gene TRBJ2-2, with D possibly TRBD2 on 5 matching bases. The CDR3 sequence is 11 residues long. V lost 10 bases and J 9 bases, leaving 13 bases between the germline ends. Germline V gene lookup returns CDR1 SGHRS and CDR2 YFSETQ. The CDR3 here is CAGLGLRELFF. Written as DNA, the CDR3 is TGCGCCGGACTCGGCCTGAGGGAGCTGTTTTTT.

J is TRBJ2-1 and V is TRBV15; 7 bases map to TRBD2. Germline CDR1 is LNHNV and CDR2 is YYDKDF (reference sequence). J lost 2 bases, V lost 0 bases, and 4 bases had no gene match. CDR3 length equals 16 residues. The CDR3 DNA reads as TGTGCCACCAGCAGAGATCGGGCGGGGGCCTACAATGAGCAGTTCTTC. Translated: CATSRDRAGAYNEQFF.